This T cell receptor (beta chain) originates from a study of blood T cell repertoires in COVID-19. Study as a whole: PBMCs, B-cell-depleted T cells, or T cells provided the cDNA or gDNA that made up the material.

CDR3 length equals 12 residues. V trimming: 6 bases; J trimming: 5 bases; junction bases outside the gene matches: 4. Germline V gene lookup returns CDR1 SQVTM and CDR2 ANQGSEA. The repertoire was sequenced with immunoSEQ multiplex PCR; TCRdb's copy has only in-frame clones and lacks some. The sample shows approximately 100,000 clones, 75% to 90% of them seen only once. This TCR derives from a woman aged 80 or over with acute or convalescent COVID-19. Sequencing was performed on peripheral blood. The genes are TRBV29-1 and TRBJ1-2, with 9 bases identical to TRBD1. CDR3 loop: CSVSGQGYGYTF. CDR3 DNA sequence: TGCAGCGTCTCCGGACAGGGGTATGGCTACACCTTC. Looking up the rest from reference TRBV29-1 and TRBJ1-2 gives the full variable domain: SAVISQKPSRDICQRGTSLTIQCQVDSQVTMMFWYRQQPGQSLTLIATANQGSEATYESGFVIDKFPISRPNLTFSTLTVSNMSPEDSSIYLCSVSGQGYGYTFGSGTRLTVV.